Described below is a single TCR beta chain sequence and its context. This clonotype was observed a few times. The specificity of this receptor is unknown. No clone much larger than this one lies a single base away; base qualities are absent. The germline V gene gives CDR1 as MNHEY and CDR2 as SVGAGI. Relative to germline, V is 10 bases shorter and J is 1 base shorter, with 11 bases between their ends. The CDR3 starts with the cysteine, ends with the phenylalanine, and has 13 residues. The entry retains the CDR3 DNA only, 39 bases that are in frame from base 1. For sequencing, an Illumina NovaSeq 6000 was employed. TCRalpha and TCRbeta cDNA libraries were constructed by 5'RACE with constant-segment primers, with sample barcodes and unique molecular identifiers being introduced. RNA was extracted from every sample with Trizol reagent. Libraries were amplified in two PCR steps, with a second sample barcode and Illumina TruSeq adapters added in the second step. Sequencing of the libraries was done on an Illumina NovaSeq, producing 2 x 150 bp paired-end reads. The paper's processing steps were these. With migec v1.2.7, reads were demultiplexed and then collapsed into UMI-guided consensus sequences. Using mixcr v2.1.11, UMI consensuses were aligned to TRA and TRB V and J templates and then assembled into clonotypes. A clonotype was counted as expanded or contracted only when both edgeR and NoisET called the clonotype significant, with the noise models trained on biological replicates. edgeR calls used a false discovery rate-adjusted p below 0.01 and a log2 fold-change threshold of 1. PCA with hierarchical clustering of max-normalized trajectories of the 1000 most abundant clonotypes was used as exploratory dynamics analysis. The CD4 or CD8 phenotype of responding clones was assigned using the separately sequenced CD4+ and CD8+ repertoires. TCRdb trimmed the raw reads at Q25, called clones with MiXCR and kept productive beta chains. Under each unique CDR3 protein, matching rows form one entry showing the most common genes and DNA. Here the V and J calls rest on TCRdb's processing, not on the authors' analysis. For this sample the table gives just under 550,000 distinct CDR3 sequences, of which about a fifth were detected only once. The top ten constitute approximately 12% of the sample.

This sample stems from a study of T-cell memory formation after mild COVID-19 (dated by TCRdb to about 2021). With regard to the full study: TCR sequence clusters from the two donors were largely donor specific. Two young, previously healthy adult volunteers, one female and one male, were included in the cohort. Longitudinal TCRalpha and TCRbeta repertoire sequencing tracked T-cell clones expanding and contracting after mild COVID-19 in a couple of donors. Overall results and qualifications from the work: Whether the second-wave clones peaking on day 37 were SARS-CoV-2 specific was not confirmed. Some responding clones were found in pre-infection memory, which suggests that pre-existing cross-reactive memory T cells took part in the SARS-CoV-2 response. Contracting CD4+ clones turned up mainly in the CM and EM memory subsets, whereas EMRA was where CD8+ clones were enriched. Clones that contracted from day 15 to 85 showed balanced CD4/CD8 phenotypes, whereas a second wave of clones that expanded from day 15 to 37 leaned towards CD4+. Only a couple of mild cases were covered by the study, and larger cohorts that include severe cases with pre-infection samples were considered necessary.

PBMCs were isolated by Ficoll-Paque density gradient centrifugation. Recombination linked TRBV6-5 to TRBJ2-4, with TRBD1 as a weak D call on 6 bases. Sequencing was carried out using PBMCs or a T cell subset sorted from them (not recorded which). This receptor was obtained from an adult woman who had mild COVID-19 (a few samples of this study predate the infection). The sample titles of this study are shuffled in the database, so cell type and time point are left out; the donor was told from shared clones. The sequenced DNA is TGTGCCACCGACGACAGGGCCAAAAACATTCAGTACTTC. Its product reads: CATDDRAKNIQYF.